Presented here are 2 T cell receptor beta chains from one specimen sequenced in a study of blood T cell repertoires in COVID-19. TCRdb keeps only in-frame clones here, not all; method: immunoSEQ multiplex PCR. Among 130,000 to 150,000 clones, approximately 80% were seen once, and the ten largest hold approximately 9%. The sample consisted of peripheral blood. The receptors derive from a woman of 80 years or more in a cohort sampled during active or convalescent COVID-19.

The chain carries TRBV6-6 and TRBJ2-7; the D gene is possibly TRBD1 (5 bases). This CDR3 has 15 residues. Trimming shortened V by 2 bases and J by 2 bases, and 13 bases separated the two germline ends. In germline, CDR1 is MNHNY, CDR2 SVGAGI (reference sequence). The CDR3 DNA sequence: TGTGCCAGCAGTTACGCGACAGTTGGAGCCTACGAGCAGTACTTC. Its translation is CASSYATVGAYEQYF.

J is TRBJ2-2 and V is TRBV7-3; D not resolved. The V end was cut by 2 bases, the J end by 7 bases, with 14 bases between. The CDR3 loop spans 15 amino acids. Germline CDR1 reads SGHTA; CDR2 reads FQGTGA. The CDR3: CASSLFRGRIGELFF. CDR3 sequence (DNA): TGTGCCAGCAGCTTATTCCGAGGAAGGATCGGGGAGCTGTTTTTT.